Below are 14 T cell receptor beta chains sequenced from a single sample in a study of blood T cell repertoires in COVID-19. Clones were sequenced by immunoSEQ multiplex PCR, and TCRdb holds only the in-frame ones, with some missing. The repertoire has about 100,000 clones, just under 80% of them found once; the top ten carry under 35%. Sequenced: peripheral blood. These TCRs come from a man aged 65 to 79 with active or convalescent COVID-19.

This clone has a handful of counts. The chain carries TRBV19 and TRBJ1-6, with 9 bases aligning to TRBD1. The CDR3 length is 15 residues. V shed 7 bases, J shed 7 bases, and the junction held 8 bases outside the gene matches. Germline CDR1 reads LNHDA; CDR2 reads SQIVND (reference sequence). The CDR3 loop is CASTPGDRDNSPLHF. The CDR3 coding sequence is TGTGCCAGTACCCCTGGGGACAGGGACAATTCACCCCTCCACTTT. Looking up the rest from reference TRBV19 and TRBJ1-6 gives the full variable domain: DGGITQSPKYLFRKEGQNVTLSCEQNLNHDAMYWYRQDPGQGLRLIYYSQIVNDFQKGDIAEGYSVSREKKESFPLTVTSAQKNPTAFYLCASTPGDRDNSPLHFGNGTRLTVT.

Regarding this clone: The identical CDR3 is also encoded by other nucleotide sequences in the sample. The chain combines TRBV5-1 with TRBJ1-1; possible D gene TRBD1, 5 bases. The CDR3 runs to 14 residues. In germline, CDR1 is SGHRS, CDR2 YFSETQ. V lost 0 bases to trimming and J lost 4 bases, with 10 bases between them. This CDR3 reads CASSLAGGGTEAFF. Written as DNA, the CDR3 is TGCGCCAGCAGCTTGGCTGGCGGGGGCACTGAAGCTTTCTTT.

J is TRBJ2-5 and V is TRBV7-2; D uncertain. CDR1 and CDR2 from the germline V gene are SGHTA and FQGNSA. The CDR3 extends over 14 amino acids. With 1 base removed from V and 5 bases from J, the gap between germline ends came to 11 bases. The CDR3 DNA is TGTGCCAGCAGCTTAGGCCCGTTCGGGGAGACCCAGTACTTC. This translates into CASSLGPFGETQYF. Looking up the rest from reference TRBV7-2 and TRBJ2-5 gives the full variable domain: GAGVSQSPSNKVTEKGKDVELRCDPISGHTALYWYRQSLGQGLEFLIYFQGNSAPDKSGLPSDRFSAERTGGSVSTLTIQRTQQEDSAVYLCASSLGPFGETQYFGPGTRLLVL.

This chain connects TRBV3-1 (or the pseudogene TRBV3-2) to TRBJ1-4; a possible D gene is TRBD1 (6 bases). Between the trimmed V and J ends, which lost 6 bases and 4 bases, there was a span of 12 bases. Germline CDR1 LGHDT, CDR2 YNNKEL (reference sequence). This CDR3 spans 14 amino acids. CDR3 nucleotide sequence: TGTGCCAGCAGTCCCAGGGGCTATAATGAAAAACTGTTTTTT. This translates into CASSPRGYNEKLFF.

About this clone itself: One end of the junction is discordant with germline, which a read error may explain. CDR3 amino acids: CASSPGTAALFF. CDR3 in DNA: TGTGCCAGCAGTCCCGGGACAGCAGCACTCTTCTTC. The rearrangement links TRBV27 to TRBJ2-7; TRBD1 agrees at 7 bases. The CDR3 runs to 12 residues. Germline V lookup: CDR1 MNHEY, CDR2 SMNVEV (reference sequence).

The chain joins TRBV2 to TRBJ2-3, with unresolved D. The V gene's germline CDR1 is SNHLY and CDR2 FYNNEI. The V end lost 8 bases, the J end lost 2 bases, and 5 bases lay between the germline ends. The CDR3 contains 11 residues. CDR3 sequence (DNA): TGTGCCAGCCTATACACAGATACGCAGTATTTT. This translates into CASLYTDTQYF.

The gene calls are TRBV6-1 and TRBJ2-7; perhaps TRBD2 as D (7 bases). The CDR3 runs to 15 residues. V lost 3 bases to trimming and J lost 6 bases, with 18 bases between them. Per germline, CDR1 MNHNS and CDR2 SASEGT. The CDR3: CASSESFGGQAEQYF. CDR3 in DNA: TGTGCCAGCAGTGAGAGTTTCGGGGGGCAGGCCGAGCAGTACTTC.

The CDR3 coding sequence is TGTGCCAGCAGCGTAGGTGCGGGGAAGGCGACTGAAGCTTTCTTT. Protein: CASSVGAGKATEAFF. The genes are TRBV9 and TRBJ1-1; D call uncertain. V was shortened by 0 bases and J by 5 bases, with 14 bases between the two germline ends. The CDR3 runs 15 residues. Germline CDR1 and CDR2: SGDLS and YYNGEE.

CDR3 sequence (DNA): TGTGCCAGCAAGACAGGGGCAGAGACCCAGTACTTC. It translates to CASKTGAETQYF. This chain connects TRBV27 to TRBJ2-5; TRBD1 agrees at 8 bases. The CDR3 consists of 12 residues. V dropped 7 bases and J dropped 4; count of bases not matched to a gene: 2. From germline, CDR1 is MNHEY and CDR2 SMNVEV (reference sequence).

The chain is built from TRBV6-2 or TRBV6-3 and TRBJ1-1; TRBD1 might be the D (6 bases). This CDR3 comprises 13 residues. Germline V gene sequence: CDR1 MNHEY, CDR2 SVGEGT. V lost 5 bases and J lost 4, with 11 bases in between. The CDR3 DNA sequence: TGTGCCAGCAGTCTACAGGGCCTCACTGAAGCTTTCTTT. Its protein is CASSLQGLTEAFF.

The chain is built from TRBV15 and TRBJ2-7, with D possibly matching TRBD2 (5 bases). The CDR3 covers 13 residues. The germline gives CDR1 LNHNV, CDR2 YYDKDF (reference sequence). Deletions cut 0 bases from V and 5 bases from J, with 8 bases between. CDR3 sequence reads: CATSRDPGNEQYF. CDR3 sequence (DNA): TGTGCCACCAGCAGAGATCCGGGGAACGAGCAGTACTTC.

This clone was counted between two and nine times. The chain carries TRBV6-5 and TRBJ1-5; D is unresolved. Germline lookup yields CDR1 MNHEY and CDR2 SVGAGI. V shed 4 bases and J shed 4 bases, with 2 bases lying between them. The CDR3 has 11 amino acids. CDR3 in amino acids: CASSLNQPQHF. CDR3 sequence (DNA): TGTGCCAGCAGTTTAAATCAGCCCCAGCATTTT.

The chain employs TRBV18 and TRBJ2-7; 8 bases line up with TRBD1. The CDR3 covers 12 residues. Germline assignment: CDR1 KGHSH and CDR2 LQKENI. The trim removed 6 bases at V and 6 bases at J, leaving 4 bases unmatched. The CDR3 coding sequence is TGTGCCAGCTCCCGACAGGGGTTCGAGCAGTACTTC. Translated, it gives CASSRQGFEQYF.

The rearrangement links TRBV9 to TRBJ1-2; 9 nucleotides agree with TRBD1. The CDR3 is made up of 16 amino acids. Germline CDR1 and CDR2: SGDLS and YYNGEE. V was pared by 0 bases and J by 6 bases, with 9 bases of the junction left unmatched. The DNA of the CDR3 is TGTGCCAGCAGCGTAGAGGTGAGGGACAGGGTTGATGGCTACACCTTC. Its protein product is CASSVEVRDRVDGYTF.